The 21 T cell receptor beta chains below come from one sample, sequenced in a study of shared clonotypes between healthy human individuals. Method: immunoSEQ multiplex PCR; TCRdb's copy keeps in-frame clones and lacks some. The sample has some 530,000 clones, about 85% seen once; the top ten hold over 9.5%. What was sequenced was PBMCs. The source of these receptors is a woman aged 40 to 50 in good health. Some clones in this sample may be carry-over from other donors' samples.

The V call is TRBV7-9, the J call TRBJ2-7; the D call may be TRBD1 or TRBD2 (6 bases each). The V end was cut by 5 bases, the J end by 7 bases, with 18 bases between. The CDR3 spans 14 residues. The germline CDR1 and CDR2 sequences are SEHNR and FQNEAQ (reference sequence). The CDR3 coding sequence is TGTGCCAGCAGCCCCGGGGGCGGCCGGGGGGAGCAGTACTTC. Its translation: CASSPGGGRGEQYF.

The chain is built from TRBV27 and TRBJ1-1; unclear D gene. Germline V gene lookup returns CDR1 MNHEY and CDR2 SMNVEV (reference sequence). V lost 4 bases and J lost 5, with 11 bases in between. The CDR3 extends over 13 amino acids. In DNA form, the CDR3 reads TGTGCCAGCAGTTGGACCGGGGTGACTGAAGCTTTCTTT. It is translated as CASSWTGVTEAFF.

The V and J genes are TRBV6-4 and TRBJ2-1, with 9 positions matching TRBD2. The germline gives CDR1 MRHNA, CDR2 SNTAGT. This CDR3 comprises 17 residues. V trimming: 5 bases; J trimming: 12 bases; junction bases outside the gene matches: 20. CDR3 residues: CASSPRAGGESQGGQFF. The CDR3 DNA is TGTGCCAGCAGTCCACGAGCGGGAGGCGAATCACAGGGTGGGCAGTTCTTC.

On this clone: A far larger clone is just one base off, so this is likely a read error. The same CDR3 arises from other DNA sequences in this sample as well. V and J are TRBV18 and TRBJ2-7; D is perhaps TRBD2 (6 bases). The germline CDR1 and CDR2 sequences are KGHSH and LQKENI. The CDR3 consists of 11 residues. Written as DNA, the CDR3 is TGTGCAAGCTCAGGTAGCGGCGAGCAGTACTTC. Amino acid sequence: CASSGSGEQYF. Full variable domain (outside the CDR3, taken from reference TRBV18 and TRBJ2-7): NAGVMQNPRHLVRRRGQEARLRCSPMKGHSHVYWYRQLPEEGLKFMVYLQKENIIDESGMPKERFSAEFPKEGPSILRIQQVVRGDSAAYFCASSGSGEQYFGPGTRLTVT.

The chain recombines TRBV30 with TRBJ1-4, with 9 bases lining up with TRBD1. The CDR3 length is 14 residues. From germline, CDR1 is GTSNPN and CDR2 SVGIG (reference sequence). The V gene end was trimmed by 1 base and the J gene end by 6 bases; junction bases not matched to a gene: 3. The CDR3 DNA is TGTGCCTGGAGTGGGGACAGGGTGGATGAAAAACTGTTTTTT. The encoded protein is CAWSGDRVDEKLFF.

The chain joins TRBV28 to TRBJ2-1, with TRBD2 matching 8 bases. Germline loops: CDR1 MDHEN, CDR2 SYDVKM. The CDR3 runs to 16 residues. With V trimmed by 7 bases and J by 2 bases, 10 bases remained unmatched. The CDR3 here is CASNTPTGGPYNEQFF. The CDR3 coding sequence is TGTGCCAGCAACACCCCTACGGGAGGGCCCTACAATGAGCAGTTCTTC.

The V and J genes are TRBV20-1 and TRBJ2-7; perhaps TRBD2 as D (5 bases). The CDR3 contains 11 residues. The V end lost 3 bases, the J end lost 9 bases, and 12 bases lay between the germline ends. The V gene's germline CDR1 is DFQATT and CDR2 SNEGSKA (reference sequence). CDR3 sequence reads: CSARRESGQYF. As DNA, the CDR3 is TGCAGTGCTAGGAGAGAGAGCGGGCAGTACTTC.

The chain carries TRBV11-2 and TRBJ2-3; the match to TRBD2 covers 10 bases. The germline V gene has CDR1 SGHAT and CDR2 FQNNGV. V shed 5 bases, J shed 6 bases, and the junction held 8 bases outside the gene matches. The CDR3 sequence is 15 residues long. CDR3 in DNA: TGTGCCAGCAGCCCCAGAGCGGGAGGGTCGGATACGCAGTATTTT. Translated, it gives CASSPRAGGSDTQYF.

This clone has at least ten counts. V and J are TRBV7-9 and TRBJ2-7, with D possibly matching TRBD1 (6 bases). Looked up from germline, CDR1 is SEHNR and CDR2 is FQNEAQ (reference sequence). V gave up 5 bases and J gave up 4 bases, with 15 bases separating them. The CDR3 spans 14 residues. The CDR3 DNA is TGTGCCAGCAGCCAGGACAGTCGATCTTACGAGCAGTACTTC. This translates into CASSQDSRSYEQYF.

The chain joins TRBV18 to TRBJ2-2; TRBD2 aligns across 9 bases. This CDR3 contains 14 residues. The ends lost 8 bases at V and 1 base at J; junction bases unmatched: 2. CDR1 is KGHSH, CDR2 LQKENI, per germline. CDR3 region: CASATSGNTGELFF. The CDR3 DNA is TGTGCCAGCGCGACTAGCGGGAACACCGGGGAGCTGTTTTTT.

The gene calls are TRBV18 and TRBJ1-1; D is unresolved. CDR1 KGHSH and CDR2 LQKENI come from the germline V gene. Trimming left V 0 bases short and J 1 base short, with 9 bases between. There are 15 residues in the CDR3. The CDR3 loop reads CASSPPKGQNTEAFF. The CDR3 DNA reads as TGTGCCAGCTCACCACCGAAGGGCCAGAACACTGAAGCTTTCTTT.

Remarks on this clone: The likely explanation is a read error, given a far larger clone one base away. In the same sample, other DNA sequences code for this CDR3. The gene calls are TRBV6-6 and TRBJ2-2, with D perhaps TRBD2 (5 bases). The CDR3 runs to 16 residues. From germline, CDR1 is MNHNY and CDR2 SVGAGI (reference sequence). In DNA, the CDR3 is TGTGCCAGCAGTTACTCGACCGGGAAAAACACCTGGGAGCTGTTTTTT. It translates to CASSYSTGKNTWELFF.

About this clone: Compared with germline, one end of the junction differs, possibly owing to a read error. The sample carries other DNA sequences with the same CDR3. The chain has TRBV30 and TRBJ1-2, with 8 bases lining up with TRBD1. The CDR3 has 14 amino acids. The germline CDR1 and CDR2 sequences are GTSNPN and SVGIG (reference sequence). CDR3: CAWRRDRSNYGYTF. The CDR3 coding sequence is TGTGCATGGAGACGGGACAGGAGTAACTATGGCTACACATTC.

Points on this clone: Other DNA sequences from this sample encode an identical CDR3 as well. The chain has TRBV2 and TRBJ2-2, with 14 nucleotides matching TRBD2. Germline CDR1 SNHLY, CDR2 FYNNEI. The CDR3 consists of 16 residues. Trimming cost V 6 bases and J 4 bases; bases outside gene matches: 4. The CDR3 loop reads CASSGTSGSLTGELFF. CDR3 nucleotides: TGTGCCAGCAGCGGGACTAGCGGGAGTCTCACCGGGGAGCTGTTTTTT.

The CDR3 DNA is TGTGCCACCAGCAACCATCAAGAGACCCAGTACTTC. Translating it yields CATSNHQETQYF. The V call is TRBV15, the J call TRBJ2-5, with D unclear. V shed 4 bases and J shed 2 bases, with 5 bases lying between them. Germline V CDR1 and CDR2: LNHNV, YYDKDF (reference sequence). CDR3 length: 12 residues.

This clone was seen ten or more times. The same CDR3 also results from other DNA sequences found in this sample. The V and J genes are TRBV28 and TRBJ2-1, with D possibly being TRBD1 (5 bases). V lost 10 bases to trimming and J lost 0 bases, with 19 bases between them. CDR1 is MDHEN and CDR2 is SYDVKM in the germline V gene. The CDR3 extends over 16 amino acids. CDR3 in amino acids: CATRIGAASSYNEQFF. In DNA, the CDR3 is TGTGCCACCCGAATTGGGGCGGCCAGCTCCTACAATGAGCAGTTCTTC.

This clone was seen just once. The rearrangement joins TRBV5-1 to TRBJ1-2; tentative D call: TRBD1 (6 bases). The CDR3 length is 13 residues. The germline V gene has CDR1 SGHRS and CDR2 YFSETQ. Trimming shortened V by 8 bases and J by 8 bases, and 19 bases separated the two germline ends. The CDR3 DNA is TGCGCCAGTACAGAGTTGGGGGCAAGGGGCTACACCTTC. Translating it yields CASTELGARGYTF.

As DNA, the CDR3 is TGTGCCAGCAGCCAAGAATGGCGAGATACGCAGTATTTT. Its translation is CASSQEWRDTQYF. J is TRBJ2-3 and V is TRBV4-2; D ambiguous. Germline V lookup: CDR1 LGHNA, CDR2 YNFKEQ. The V and J ends lost 0 bases and 5 bases respectively, with 6 bases between them. This CDR3 is built from 13 residues.

On this clone itself: Only one base separates this from a far larger clonotype, so it likely reflects a read error. This chain links TRBV2 with TRBJ2-1; D gene ambiguous. Looked up from germline, CDR1 is SNHLY and CDR2 is FYNNEI. The CDR3 length is 15 residues. The CDR3 region is CASSVGRAQVHERFF. CDR3 DNA sequence: TGTGCCAGCAGTGTTGGACGAGCTCAGGTGCATGAGCGGTTCTTC.

J is TRBJ1-2 and V is TRBV9; D ambiguous. The V and J ends lost 6 bases and 4 bases respectively, with 19 bases between them. The CDR3 runs 15 residues. Germline-derived CDR1 and CDR2 are SGDLS and YYNGEE. CDR3 residues: CASTPGLEGSYGYTF. The DNA for the CDR3 is TGTGCCAGCACCCCCGGATTGGAGGGTAGCTATGGCTACACCTTC.

The genes are TRBV19 and TRBJ1-2; D remains unclear. V lost 5 bases to trimming and J lost 5 bases, with 18 bases between them. The germline gives CDR1 LNHDA, CDR2 SQIVND (reference sequence). This CDR3 region has 15 residues. Written as DNA, the CDR3 is TGTGCCAGTAGTGGCGGCGACGCAAGCATTTATGGCTACACCTTC. This sequence encodes CASSGGDASIYGYTF.